This TCR beta chain comes out of a study of cytomegalovirus exposure and HLA in healthy donors. The CDR3 has 14 amino acids. V gave up 10 bases and J gave up 1 base, with 13 bases separating them. Germline CDR1 reads ENHRY; CDR2 reads SYGVKD. PCR involved 60 Vbeta and 13 Jbeta primers. Profiling relied on immunoSEQ multiplex PCR, and the TCRdb table lists in-frame clones only, not all of them. This sample has about 200,000 clones, with over 75% found just once. Findings of the study overall: Cytomegalovirus association was listed for around 170 TCR beta chains. When the data were analyzed later, several of the most significant clusters appeared to be linked to common viral pathogens.

To note about this clone: Antigen unknown.

The chain uses TRBV10-3 and TRBJ2-2, with a possible D match to TRBD1 (6 bases). Sequencing was done on a sample of PBMCs. This clonotype was sampled from a male donor in good health and CMV-seronegative. In DNA form, the CDR3 reads TGTGCCACGGAGAAGACAGGGAACACCGGGGAGCTGTTTTTT. As protein: CATEKTGNTGELFF.